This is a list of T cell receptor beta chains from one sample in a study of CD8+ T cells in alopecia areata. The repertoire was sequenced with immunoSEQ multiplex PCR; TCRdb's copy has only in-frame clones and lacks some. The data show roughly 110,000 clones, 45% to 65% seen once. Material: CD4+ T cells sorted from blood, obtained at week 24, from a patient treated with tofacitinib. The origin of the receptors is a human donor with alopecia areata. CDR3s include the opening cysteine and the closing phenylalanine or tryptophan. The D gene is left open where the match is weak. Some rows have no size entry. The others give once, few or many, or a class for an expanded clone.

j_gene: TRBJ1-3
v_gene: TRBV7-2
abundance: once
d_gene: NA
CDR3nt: TGTGCCAGCAGCCCGATGGGGACGGGTGGAAACACCATATATTTT
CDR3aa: CASSPMGTGGNTIYF

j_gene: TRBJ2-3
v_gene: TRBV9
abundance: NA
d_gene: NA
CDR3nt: TGTGCCAGCAGCGTCCTACAGGGAACTAGCACAGATACGCAGTATTTT
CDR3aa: CASSVLQGTSTDTQYF

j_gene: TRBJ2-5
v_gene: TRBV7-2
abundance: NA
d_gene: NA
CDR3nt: TGTGCCAGCAGCTCCCGCCTCGGGACCCAGTACTTC
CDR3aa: CASSSRLGTQYF

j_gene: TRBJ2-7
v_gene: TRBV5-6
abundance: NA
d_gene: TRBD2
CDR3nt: TGTGCCAGCAGCCGATGGGGAGCGGGGCTCTACGAGCAGTACTTC
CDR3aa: CASSRWGAGLYEQYF

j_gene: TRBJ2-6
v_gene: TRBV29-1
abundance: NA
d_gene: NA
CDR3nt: TGCAGCGTGACCTTGGAAGGGGCCAACGTCCTGACTTTC
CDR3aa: CSVTLEGANVLTF

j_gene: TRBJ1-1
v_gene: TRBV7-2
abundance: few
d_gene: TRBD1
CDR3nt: TGTGCCAGCAGCGACTACAGGGGGCGCGTAGCTTTCTTT
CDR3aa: CASSDYRGRVAFF

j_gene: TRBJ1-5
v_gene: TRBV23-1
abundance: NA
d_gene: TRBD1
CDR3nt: TGCGCCAGCAGTCAAACGACAGGGGAAGTAAGTCAGCCCCAGCATTTT
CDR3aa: CASSQTTGEVSQPQHF

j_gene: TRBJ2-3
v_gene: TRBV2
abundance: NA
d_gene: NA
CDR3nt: TGTGCCAGCAGAGGGACCGTAAGCACAGATACGCAGTATTTT
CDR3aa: CASRGTVSTDTQYF

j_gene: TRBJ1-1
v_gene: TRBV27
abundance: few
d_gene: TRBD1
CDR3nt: TGTGCCAGCAGTCTACAAGTATACCCCAGGGGGGGCACTGAAGCTTTCTTT
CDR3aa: CASSLQVYPRGGTEAFF

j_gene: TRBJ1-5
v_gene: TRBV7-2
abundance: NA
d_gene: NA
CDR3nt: TGTGCCAGCAGCTTACAGGGGCCCAATCAGCCCCAGCATTTT
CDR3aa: CASSLQGPNQPQHF

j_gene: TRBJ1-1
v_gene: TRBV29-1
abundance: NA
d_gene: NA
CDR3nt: TGCAGCACCTCGTCGGCCTGGGGCACTGAAGCTTTCTTT
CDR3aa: CSTSSAWGTEAFF

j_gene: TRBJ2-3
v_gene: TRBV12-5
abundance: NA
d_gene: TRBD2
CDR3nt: TGTGCTAGTGTTGGAGCGGGGGGGCGAAGAGATACGCAGTATTTT
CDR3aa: CASVGAGGRRDTQYF

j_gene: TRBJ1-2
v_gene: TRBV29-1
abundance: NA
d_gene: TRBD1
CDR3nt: TGCAGCGTTGGGTTCGGGACAGTCCCTAACTATGGCTACACCTTC
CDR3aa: CSVGFGTVPNYGYTF

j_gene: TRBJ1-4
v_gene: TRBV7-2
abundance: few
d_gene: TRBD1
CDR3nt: TGTGCCAGCAGCATCCGACAGGGAGGGGATGAAAAACTGTTTTTT
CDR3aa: CASSIRQGGDEKLFF

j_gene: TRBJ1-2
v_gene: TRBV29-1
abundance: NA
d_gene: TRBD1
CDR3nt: TGCAGCGGTCGACAGGGTGACTATGGCTACACCTTC
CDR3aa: CSGRQGDYGYTF

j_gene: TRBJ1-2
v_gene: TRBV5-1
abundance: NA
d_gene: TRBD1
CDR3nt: TGCGCCAGCAGCCCATTCTCCGGGACAGGGGGCGATGGCTACACCTTC
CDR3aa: CASSPFSGTGGDGYTF

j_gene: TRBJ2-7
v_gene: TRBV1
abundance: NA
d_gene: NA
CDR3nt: TGCACCAGCATATGGCGGGGGTGTGACGAGCAGTACTTC
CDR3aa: CTSIWRGCDEQYF

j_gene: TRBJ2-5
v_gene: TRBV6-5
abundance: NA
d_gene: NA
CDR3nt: TGTGCCAGCAGTTACTCCGCAGTGGGAATAGGAGAGACCCAGTACTTC
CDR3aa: CASSYSAVGIGETQYF

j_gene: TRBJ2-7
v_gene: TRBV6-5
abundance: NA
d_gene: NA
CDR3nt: TGTGCCAGCAGCCTTACAGGGAACCACGAGCAGTACTTC
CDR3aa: CASSLTGNHEQYF

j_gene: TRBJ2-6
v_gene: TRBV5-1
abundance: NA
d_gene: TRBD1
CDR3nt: TGCGCCAGCAGCCGGGACAGGCCATACTCTGGGGCCAACGTCCTGACTTTC
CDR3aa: CASSRDRPYSGANVLTF

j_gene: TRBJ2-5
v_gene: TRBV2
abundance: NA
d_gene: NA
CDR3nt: TGTGCCAGCACCGCGGAAGAGACCCAGTACTTC
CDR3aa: CASTAEETQYF

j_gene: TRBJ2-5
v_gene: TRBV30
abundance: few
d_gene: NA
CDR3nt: TGTGCCTGGAGGGGAGCTCAAGAGACCCAGTACTTC
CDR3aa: CAWRGAQETQYF

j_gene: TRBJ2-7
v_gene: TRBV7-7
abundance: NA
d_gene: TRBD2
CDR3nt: TGTGCCAGCAGCTTAACACCAGCGGGGGACTACGAGCAGTACTTC
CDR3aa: CASSLTPAGDYEQYF

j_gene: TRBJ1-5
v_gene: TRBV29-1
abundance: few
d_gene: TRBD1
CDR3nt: TGCAGCGTTGAATCGGACAGGGGACAGCCCCAGCATTTT
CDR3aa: CSVESDRGQPQHF

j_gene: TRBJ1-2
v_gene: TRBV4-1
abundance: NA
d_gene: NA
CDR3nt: TGCGCCAGCAGCCAAGAAGGGCATTCCTCCTATGGCTACACCTTC
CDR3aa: CASSQEGHSSYGYTF

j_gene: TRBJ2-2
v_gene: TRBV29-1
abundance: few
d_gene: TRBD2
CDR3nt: TGCAGCGCCAGGACTAGTGGAGTTCGGGAGCTGTTTTTT
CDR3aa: CSARTSGVRELFF

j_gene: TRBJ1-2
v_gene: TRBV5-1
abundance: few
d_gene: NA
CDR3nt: TGCGCCAGCAGTCCCAGCGGTGGGGACGGCTATGGCTACACCTTC
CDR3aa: CASSPSGGDGYGYTF

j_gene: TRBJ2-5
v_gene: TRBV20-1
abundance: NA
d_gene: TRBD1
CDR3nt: TGCAGTGCCAGACAGGGTGAGACCCAGTACTTC
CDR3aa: CSARQGETQYF

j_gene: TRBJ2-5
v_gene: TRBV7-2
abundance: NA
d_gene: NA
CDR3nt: TGTGCCAGCAGCCCCTCGTACCAAGAGACCCAGTACTTC
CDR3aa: CASSPSYQETQYF

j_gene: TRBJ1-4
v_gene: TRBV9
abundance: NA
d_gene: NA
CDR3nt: TGTGCCAGCAGCGTAGGCGTCGCAACCAGAGGTGAAAAACTGTTTTTT
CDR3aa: CASSVGVATRGEKLFF

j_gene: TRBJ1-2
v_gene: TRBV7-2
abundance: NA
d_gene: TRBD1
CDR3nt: TGTGCCAGCAGCCCTCGCCTACAGGGGCATTATGGCTACACCTTC
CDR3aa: CASSPRLQGHYGYTF

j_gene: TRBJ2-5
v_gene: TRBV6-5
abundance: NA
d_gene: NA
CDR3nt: TGTGCCAGCAGTTACGCAGGTGGGGAGACCCAGTACTTC
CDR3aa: CASSYAGGETQYF

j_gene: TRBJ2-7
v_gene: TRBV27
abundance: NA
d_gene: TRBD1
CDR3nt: TGTGCCAGCAGTTCACAGGGGGCCTACGAGCAGTACTTC
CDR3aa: CASSSQGAYEQYF

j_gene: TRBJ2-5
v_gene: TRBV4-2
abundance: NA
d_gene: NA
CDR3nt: TGTGCCAGCAGCCAAGAGCGGAGGGCTCAGACCCAGTACTTC
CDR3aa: CASSQERRAQTQYF

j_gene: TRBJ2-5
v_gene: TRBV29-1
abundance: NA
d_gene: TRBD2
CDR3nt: TGCAGCGCTAGCGGGGGGGCGGAGACCCAGTACTTC
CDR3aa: CSASGGAETQYF

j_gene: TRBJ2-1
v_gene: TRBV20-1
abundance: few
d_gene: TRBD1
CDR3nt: TGCAGTGCTCCCCCCGGGACAGCGCAGTTCTTC
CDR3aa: CSAPPGTAQFF

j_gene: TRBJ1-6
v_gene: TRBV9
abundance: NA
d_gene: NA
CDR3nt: TGTGCCAGCAGCGTAGAGACAGACAATAATTCACCCCTCCACTTT
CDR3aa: CASSVETDNNSPLHF

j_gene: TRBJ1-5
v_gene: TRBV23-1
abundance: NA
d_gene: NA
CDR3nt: TGCGCCAGCAACCGGAGGGGGACCGGCAATCAGCCCCAGCATTTT
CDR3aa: CASNRRGTGNQPQHF

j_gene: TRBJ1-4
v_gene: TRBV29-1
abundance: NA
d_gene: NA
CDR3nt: TGCAGCGTTGAAGATTCGACTTTTAGTGGGGCAACTAATGAAAAACTGTTTTTT
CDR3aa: CSVEDSTFSGATNEKLFF

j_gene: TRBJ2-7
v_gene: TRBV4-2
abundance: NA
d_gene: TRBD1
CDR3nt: TGTGCCAGCAGCCAAGGGGGGACAGGTAGATTCGCCGAGGCATACGAGCAGTACTTC
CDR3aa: CASSQGGTGRFAEAYEQYF